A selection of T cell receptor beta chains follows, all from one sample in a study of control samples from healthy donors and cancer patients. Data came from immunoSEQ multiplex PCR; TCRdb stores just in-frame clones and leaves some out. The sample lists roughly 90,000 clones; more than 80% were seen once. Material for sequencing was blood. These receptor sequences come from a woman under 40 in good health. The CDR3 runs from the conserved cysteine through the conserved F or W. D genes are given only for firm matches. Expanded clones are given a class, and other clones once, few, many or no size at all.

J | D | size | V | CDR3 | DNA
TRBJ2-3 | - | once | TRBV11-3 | CASSLGPHSTDTQYF | TGTGCCAGCAGCTTAGGCCCCCATAGCACAGATACGCAGTATTTT
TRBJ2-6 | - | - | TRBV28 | CASSFGGGQISGANVLTF | TGTGCCAGCAGTTTCGGAGGGGGCCAAATTTCTGGGGCCAACGTCCTGACTTTC
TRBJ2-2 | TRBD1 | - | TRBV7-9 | CASSSGQGAGELFF | TGTGCCAGCAGCTCGGGACAGGGGGCCGGGGAGCTGTTTTTT
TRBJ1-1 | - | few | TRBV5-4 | CASSLKGGASWAFF | TGTGCCAGCAGCTTAAAAGGAGGGGCCTCATGGGCTTTCTTT
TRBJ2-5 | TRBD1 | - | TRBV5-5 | CASSVTGGAETQYF | TGTGCCAGCAGCGTAACAGGGGGCGCAGAGACCCAGTACTTC
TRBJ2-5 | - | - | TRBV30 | CAWSVSSGGLETQYF | TGTGCCTGGAGTGTATCATCAGGGGGGTTGGAGACCCAGTACTTC
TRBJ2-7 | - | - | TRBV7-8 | CASSTRTATYEQYF | TGTGCCAGCAGCACCAGGACAGCTACCTACGAGCAGTACTTC
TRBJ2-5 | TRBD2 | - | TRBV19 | CASERDPRKSSRETQYF | TGTGCCAGCGAGCGGGATCCGAGGAAAAGTAGTCGAGAGACCCAGTACTTC
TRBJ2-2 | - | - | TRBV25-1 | CASKGSGPGELFF | TGTGCCAGCAAAGGTTCGGGGCCCGGGGAGCTGTTTTTT
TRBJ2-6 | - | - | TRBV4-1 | CASSQAPYKSGANVLTF | TGCGCCAGCAGCCAAGCCCCTTATAAATCTGGGGCCAACGTCCTGACTTTC
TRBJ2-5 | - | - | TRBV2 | CASSVGYQETQYF | TGTGCCAGCAGTGTAGGTTACCAAGAGACCCAGTACTTC
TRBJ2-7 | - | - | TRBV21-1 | CASSASGEATYEQYF | TGTGCCAGCAGCGCCTCGGGGGAGGCTACTTACGAGCAGTACTTC
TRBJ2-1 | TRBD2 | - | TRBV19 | CASIDQAGASLNEQFF | TGTGCCAGTATCGATCAAGCGGGAGCTAGTTTGAATGAGCAGTTCTTC
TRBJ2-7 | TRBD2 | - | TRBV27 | CASSSLTSGTSSYEQYF | TGTGCCAGCAGTTCCCTGACTAGCGGGACTAGCTCCTACGAGCAGTACTTC
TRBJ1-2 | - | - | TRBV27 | CASSLRGSYGYTF | TGTGCCAGCAGTTTGAGGGGTAGCTATGGCTACACCTTC
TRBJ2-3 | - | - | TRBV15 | CATSRDRIRTDTQYF | TGTGCCACCAGCAGAGACCGGATTCGCACAGATACGCAGTATTTT
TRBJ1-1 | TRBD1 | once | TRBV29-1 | CSVGQGTTEAFF | TGCAGCGTGGGACAGGGCACGACTGAAGCTTTCTTT
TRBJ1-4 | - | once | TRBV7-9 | CASSLLTGPANEKLFF | TGTGCCAGCAGCTTACTAACGGGGCCAGCTAATGAAAAACTGTTTTTT
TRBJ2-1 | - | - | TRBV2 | CASYFIRDSPYNEQFF | TGTGCCAGTTACTTTATCCGGGACTCACCTTACAATGAGCAGTTCTTC
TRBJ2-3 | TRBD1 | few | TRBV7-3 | CASSPTGFASTDTQYF | TGTGCCAGCAGCCCGACAGGGTTTGCTAGCACAGATACGCAGTATTTT
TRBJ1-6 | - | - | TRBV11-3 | CASSSTGQYNSPLHF | TGTGCCAGCAGCTCGACAGGACAGTATAATTCACCCCTCCACTTT
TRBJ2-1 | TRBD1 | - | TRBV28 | CASTHSGQGVREQFF | TGTGCCAGCACCCATTCAGGACAGGGGGTTCGTGAGCAGTTCTTC
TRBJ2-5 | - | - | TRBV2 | CASTGNQETQYF | TGTGCCAGCACAGGGAACCAGGAGACCCAGTACTTC
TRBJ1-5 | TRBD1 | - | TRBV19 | CASSTYRGVQHF | TGTGCCAGTAGTACCTACAGGGGTGTTCAGCATTTT
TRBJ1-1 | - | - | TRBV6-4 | CASSDPGPNTEAFF | TGTGCCAGCAGTGACCCAGGGCCAAACACTGAAGCTTTCTTT
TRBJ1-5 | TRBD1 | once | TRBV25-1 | CASRDREDQPQHF | TGTGCCAGCCGGGACAGGGAGGACCAGCCCCAGCATTTT
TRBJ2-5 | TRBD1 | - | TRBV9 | CASSVGTGGYQETQYF | TGTGCCAGCAGCGTAGGGACAGGGGGTTACCAAGAGACCCAGTACTTC
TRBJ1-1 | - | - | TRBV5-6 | CASSLAQPGARQAFF | TGTGCCAGCAGCTTGGCCCAGCCCGGTGCACGCCAAGCTTTCTTT
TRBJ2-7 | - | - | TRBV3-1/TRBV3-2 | CASSQVAGSYEQYF | TGTGCCAGCAGCCAAGTCGCCGGAAGCTACGAGCAGTACTTC
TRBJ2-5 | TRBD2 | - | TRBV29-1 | CSVVPTSGRYQETQYF | TGCAGCGTTGTTCCCACTAGCGGAAGGTACCAAGAGACCCAGTACTTC
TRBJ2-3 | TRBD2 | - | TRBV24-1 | CATSDWAASGKIPGTDTQYF | TGTGCCACCAGTGATTGGGCGGCTAGCGGGAAGATACCCGGCACAGATACGCAGTATTTT
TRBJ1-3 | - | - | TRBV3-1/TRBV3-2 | CASSKPDGRRGNTIYF | TGTGCCAGCAGCAAACCGGACGGCCGTCGTGGAAACACCATATATTTT
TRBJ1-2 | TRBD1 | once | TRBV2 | CASSEQGQGHGYTF | TGTGCCAGCAGTGAGCAGGGACAGGGCCATGGCTACACCTTC
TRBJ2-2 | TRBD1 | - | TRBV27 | CASSPNFWTGGGELFF | TGTGCCAGCAGTCCCAACTTCTGGACAGGAGGCGGGGAGCTGTTTTTT
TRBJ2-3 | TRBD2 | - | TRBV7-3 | CASSLGLAGATDTQYF | TGTGCCAGCAGCTTGGGACTAGCGGGGGCCACAGATACGCAGTATTTT
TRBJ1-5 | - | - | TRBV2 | CASSEARAANNQPQHF | TGTGCCAGCAGTGAAGCGCGGGCAGCAAACAATCAGCCCCAGCATTTT
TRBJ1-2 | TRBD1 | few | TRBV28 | CASRGTGTSWGYTF | TGTGCCAGCAGGGGGACAGGAACATCTTGGGGCTACACCTTC
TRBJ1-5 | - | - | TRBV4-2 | CASSQAEGSNQPQHF | TGTGCCAGCAGCCAGGCGGAGGGGAGCAATCAGCCCCAGCATTTT
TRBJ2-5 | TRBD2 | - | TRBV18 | CASSPTKNAGGEETQYF | TGTGCCAGCTCACCAACGAAAAATGCGGGGGGCGAAGAGACCCAGTACTTC
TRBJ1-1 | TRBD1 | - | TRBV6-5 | CASRAPDRGTEAFF | TGTGCCAGCAGGGCCCCGGACAGGGGTACTGAAGCTTTCTTT
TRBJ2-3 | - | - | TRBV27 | CASGPWAGITDTQYF | TGTGCCAGCGGCCCTTGGGCGGGGATCACAGATACGCAGTATTTT
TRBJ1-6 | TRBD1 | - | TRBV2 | CASKVQGNNSPLHF | TGTGCCAGCAAGGTACAGGGGAATAATTCACCCCTCCACTTT
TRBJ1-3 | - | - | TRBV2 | CASSETGSRWNTIYF | TGTGCCAGCAGTGAAACCGGGTCTAGGTGGAACACCATATATTTT
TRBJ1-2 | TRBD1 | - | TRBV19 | CASSASQGARDTF | TGTGCCAGTAGCGCCTCGCAGGGGGCGAGGGACACCTTC
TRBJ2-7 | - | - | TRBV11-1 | CASSETRNRVSYEQYF | TGTGCCAGCAGCGAAACACGAAACAGGGTTTCCTACGAGCAGTACTTC
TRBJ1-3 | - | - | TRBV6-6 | CASSDRLNTIYF | TGTGCCAGCAGTGACAGGTTAAACACCATATATTTT
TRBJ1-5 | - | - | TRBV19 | CASSSRELQPQHF | TGTGCCAGTAGTAGCAGGGAGTTGCAGCCCCAGCATTTT